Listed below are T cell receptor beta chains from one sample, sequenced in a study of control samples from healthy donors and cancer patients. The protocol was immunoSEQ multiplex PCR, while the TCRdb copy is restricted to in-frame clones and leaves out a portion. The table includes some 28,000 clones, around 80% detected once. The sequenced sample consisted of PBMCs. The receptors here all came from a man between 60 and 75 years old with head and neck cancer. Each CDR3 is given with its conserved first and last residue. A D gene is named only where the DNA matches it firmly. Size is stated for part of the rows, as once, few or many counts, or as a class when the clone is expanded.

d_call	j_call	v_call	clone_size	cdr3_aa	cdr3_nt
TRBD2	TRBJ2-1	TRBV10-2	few	CASRGTSGSENEQFF	TGCGCCAGCAGGGGGACTAGCGGGAGTGAAAATGAGCAGTTCTTC
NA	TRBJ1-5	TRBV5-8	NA	CASSLLGTGLQPQHF	TGTGCCAGCAGCTTGTTGGGGACGGGGTTACAGCCCCAGCATTTT
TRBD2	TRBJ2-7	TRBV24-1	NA	CATTTSGLSSYEQYF	TGTGCCACCACGACTAGCGGCCTGAGCTCCTACGAGCAGTACTTC
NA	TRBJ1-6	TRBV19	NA	CASTSAGSYNSPLHF	TGTGCCAGTACCTCGGCAGGCTCCTATAATTCACCCCTCCACTTT
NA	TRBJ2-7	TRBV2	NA	CASSPGLVGSEQYF	TGTGCCAGCAGCCCGGGACTGGTGGGATCCGAGCAGTACTTC
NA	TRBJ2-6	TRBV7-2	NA	CASTLGGLASTGANVLTF	TGTGCCAGCACCCTCGGGGGACTCGCCTCAACTGGGGCCAACGTCCTGACTTTC
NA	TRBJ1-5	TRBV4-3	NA	CASSPQPPGSSNQPQHF	TGCGCCAGCAGCCCCCAGCCCCCCGGGAGTAGCAATCAGCCCCAGCATTTT
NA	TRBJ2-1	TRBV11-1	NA	CASSSDYNEQFF	TGTGCCAGCAGCTCCGATTACAATGAGCAGTTCTTC
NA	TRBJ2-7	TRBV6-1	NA	CASSEFGARIYEQYF	TGTGCCAGCAGTGAATTCGGCGCCAGAATCTACGAGCAGTACTTC
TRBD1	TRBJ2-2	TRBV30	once	CACAGTANTGELFF	TGTGCCTGCGCCGGGACAGCGAACACCGGGGAGCTGTTTTTT
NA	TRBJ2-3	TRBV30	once	CAWSARVTDTQYF	TGTGCCTGGAGTGCCCGGGTGACAGATACGCAGTATTTT
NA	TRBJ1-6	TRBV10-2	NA	CASSDVVASSYNSPLHF	TGCGCCAGCAGTGATGTAGTGGCCAGTTCCTATAATTCACCCCTCCACTTT
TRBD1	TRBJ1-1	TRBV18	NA	CASSPGTGGPEAFF	TGTGCCAGCTCACCAGGGACAGGAGGACCTGAAGCTTTCTTT
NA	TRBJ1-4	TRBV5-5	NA	CASSLINEKLFF	TGTGCCAGCAGCTTGATTAATGAAAAACTGTTTTTT
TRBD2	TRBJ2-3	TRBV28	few	CASIRGGRASPQYF	TGTGCCAGCATAAGGGGCGGGAGGGCCTCTCCGCAGTATTTT
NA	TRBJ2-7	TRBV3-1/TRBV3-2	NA	CASSKTSSYEQYF	TGTGCCAGCAGCAAAACTTCGTCCTACGAGCAGTACTTC
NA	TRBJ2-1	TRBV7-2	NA	CASSTRTTRNEQFF	TGTGCCAGCTCAACACGGACGACACGGAATGAGCAGTTCTTC
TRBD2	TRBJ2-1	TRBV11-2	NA	CASSFYARVGLAGGEQFF	TGTGCCAGCAGCTTTTACGCCCGGGTAGGACTAGCGGGAGGTGAGCAGTTCTTC
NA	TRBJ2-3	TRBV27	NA	CASRFTDTQYF	TGTGCCAGCAGGTTCACAGATACGCAGTATTTT
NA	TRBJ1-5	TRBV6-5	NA	CASSREGGWPQHF	TGTGCCAGCAGCCGAGAGGGGGGTTGGCCCCAGCATTTT
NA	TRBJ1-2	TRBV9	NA	CASSVTGNYGYTF	TGTGCCAGCAGCGTAACGGGGAACTATGGCTACACCTTC
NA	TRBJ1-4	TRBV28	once	CASSTHTGAYIPATNEKLFF	TGTGCCAGCAGTACCCACACGGGAGCCTACATCCCTGCAACTAATGAAAAACTGTTTTTT
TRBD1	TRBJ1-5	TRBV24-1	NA	CATSDHSGTGNQPQHF	TGTGCCACCAGTGATCACTCCGGGACAGGCAATCAGCCCCAGCATTTT
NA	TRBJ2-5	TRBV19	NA	CASARDNQETQYF	TGTGCCAGCGCTAGGGATAACCAAGAGACCCAGTACTTC
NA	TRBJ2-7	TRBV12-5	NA	CASGLFDYEQYF	TGTGCTAGTGGTTTGTTCGATTACGAGCAGTACTTC
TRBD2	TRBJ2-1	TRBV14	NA	CASSQVGLAGGEQFF	TGTGCCAGCAGCCAAGTTGGCCTAGCGGGGGGTGAGCAGTTCTTC
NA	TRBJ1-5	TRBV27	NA	CASSLSSGFSNQPQHF	TGTGCCAGCAGTTTATCGTCAGGTTTTAGCAATCAGCCCCAGCATTTT
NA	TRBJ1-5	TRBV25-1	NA	CASSERGGQPQHF	TGTGCCAGCAGTGAACGTGGCGGGCAGCCCCAGCATTTT
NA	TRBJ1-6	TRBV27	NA	CASSSSGTTLSYNSPLHF	TGTGCCAGCAGTTCATCCGGGACGACTCTCTCCTATAATTCACCCCTCCACTTT
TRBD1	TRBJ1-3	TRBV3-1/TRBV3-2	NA	CASSQEGQGSGNTIYF	TGTGCCAGCAGCCAAGAGGGACAGGGCTCTGGAAACACCATATATTTT
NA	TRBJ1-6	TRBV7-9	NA	CASSLESGNSPLHF	TGTGCCAGCAGCTTAGAGTCCGGTAATTCACCCCTCCACTTT
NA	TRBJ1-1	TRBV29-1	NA	CSVDFRRPSTEAFF	TGCAGCGTTGATTTTCGGCGGCCCTCAACTGAAGCTTTCTTT
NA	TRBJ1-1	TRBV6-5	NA	CASSYTSYSSNTEAFF	TGTGCCAGCAGTTACACGTCGTACAGTTCGAACACTGAAGCTTTCTTT
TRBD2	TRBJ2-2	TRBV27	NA	CASSWGLAGGPRGTGELFF	TGTGCCAGCAGTTGGGGACTAGCGGGAGGGCCTAGAGGCACCGGGGAGCTGTTTTTT
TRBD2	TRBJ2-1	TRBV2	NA	CASSEVGTSGRDEQFF	TGTGCCAGCAGCGAAGTTGGGACTAGCGGCAGGGATGAGCAGTTCTTC
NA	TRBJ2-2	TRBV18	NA	CASKSPGTLTGELFF	TGTGCCAGCAAGTCACCGGGAACCCTCACCGGGGAGCTGTTTTTT
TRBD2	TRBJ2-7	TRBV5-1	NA	CASSLAWREAFPYEQYF	TGCGCCAGCAGCTTGGCCTGGCGGGAGGCCTTCCCCTACGAGCAGTACTTC
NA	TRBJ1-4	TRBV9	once	CASSESISTNEKLFF	TGTGCCAGCAGCGAGTCGATATCAACTAATGAAAAACTGTTTTTT
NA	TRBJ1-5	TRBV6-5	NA	CASSSGSRQPQHF	TGTGCCAGCAGTTCTGGCAGCAGGCAGCCCCAGCATTTT
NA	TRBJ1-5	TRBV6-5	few	CASRSDFSNQPQHF	TGTGCCAGCCGGTCCGATTTTAGCAATCAGCCCCAGCATTTT
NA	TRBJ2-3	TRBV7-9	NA	CASIHADTQYF	TGTGCCAGCATCCACGCGGATACGCAGTATTTT
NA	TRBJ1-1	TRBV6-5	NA	CASSYLENTEAFF	TGTGCCAGCAGTTACTTGGAGAACACTGAAGCTTTCTTT
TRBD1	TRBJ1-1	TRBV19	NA	CACEDRQNTEAFF	TGTGCCTGTGAGGACAGGCAGAACACTGAAGCTTTCTTT
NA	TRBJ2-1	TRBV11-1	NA	CASSKDSSRRNEQFF	TGTGCCAGCAGCAAAGACAGTTCCCGGCGGAATGAGCAGTTCTTC
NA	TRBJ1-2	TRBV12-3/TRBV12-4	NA	CASSLVGRVGYTF	TGTGCCAGCAGTTTAGTAGGGAGGGTGGGCTACACCTTC
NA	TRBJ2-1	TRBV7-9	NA	CASSLSPLRHEQFF	TGTGCCAGCAGCTTATCACCCCTCAGGCATGAGCAGTTCTTC
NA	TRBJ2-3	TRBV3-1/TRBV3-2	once	CASSQDVRTDTQYF	TGTGCCAGCAGCCAAGATGTCAGGACAGATACGCAGTATTTT
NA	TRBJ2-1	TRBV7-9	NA	CASSLARPLSYNEQFF	TGTGCCAGCAGCTTAGCGCGGCCTTTGTCCTACAATGAGCAGTTCTTC
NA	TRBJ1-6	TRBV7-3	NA	CASSELGHNSPLHF	TGTGCCAGCAGCGAACTGGGACACAATTCACCCCTCCACTTT
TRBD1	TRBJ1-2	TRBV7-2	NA	CASSSGQGGGYTF	TGTGCCAGCAGCTCAGGACAGGGGGGTGGCTACACCTTC
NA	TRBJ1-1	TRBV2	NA	CASSEVLEAFF	TGTGCCAGCAGTGAGGTTCTTGAAGCTTTCTTT
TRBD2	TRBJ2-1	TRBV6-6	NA	CASSYRGTINEQFF	TGTGCCAGCAGTTACCGAGGGACTATAAATGAGCAGTTCTTC
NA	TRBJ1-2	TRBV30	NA	CAWSVGGYGYTF	TGTGCCTGGAGTGTCGGAGGATATGGCTACACCTTC
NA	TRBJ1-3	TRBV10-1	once	CASSESQLQRSGNTIYF	TGCGCCAGCAGTGAGTCACAGCTCCAACGCTCTGGAAACACCATATATTTT